The clone carrying this T cell receptor (beta chain) was found many times. These data come from a study of T-cell reconstitution after alpha-beta-depleted transplantation in children. The J segment lost 8 bases and the V segment lost 10 bases, leaving 8 bases of the junction unmatched. The CDR3 consists of 12 residues. CDR1 and CDR2 (germline): MDHEN, SYDVKM. This sample's TCRbeta library carried unique molecular identifier barcodes. A single record per CDR3 protein comes from TCRdb applying MiXCR to the PCR reads. The sample records roughly 48,000 distinct CDR3 sequences, 5.8% being singletons. The TCR comes from a female patient aged 2 to 10 who had a stem cell transplant for aplastic anemia, so the T cells may come from the graft donor. The sample was PBMCs, mostly from graft donor cells, taken 60 days after TCRalphabeta/CD19-depleted stem cell transplant. The genes are TRBV28 and TRBJ2-4; 7 bases match TRBD1. The CDR3, as DNA: TGTGCCACTGCCGACAGGGCGGACATTCAGTACTTC. Translating it yields CATADRADIQYF.